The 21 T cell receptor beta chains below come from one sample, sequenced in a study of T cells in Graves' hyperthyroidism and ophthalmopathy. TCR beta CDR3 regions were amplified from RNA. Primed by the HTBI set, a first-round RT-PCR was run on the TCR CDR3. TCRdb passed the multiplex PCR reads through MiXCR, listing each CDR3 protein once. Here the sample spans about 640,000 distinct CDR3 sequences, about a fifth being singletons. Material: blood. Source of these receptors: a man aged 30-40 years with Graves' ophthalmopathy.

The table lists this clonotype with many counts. CDR3 sequence (DNA): TGCGCCAGCAGCCCTCGACTAGCGAGCTACAATGAGCAGTTCTTC. It translates to CASSPRLASYNEQFF. V and J are TRBV5-1 and TRBJ2-1; TRBD2 matches at 8 bases. Germline V gives CDR1 SGHRS, CDR2 YFSETQ. The CDR3 contains 15 residues. J gave up 3 bases and V 4 bases, and 6 bases lay outside the gene matches.

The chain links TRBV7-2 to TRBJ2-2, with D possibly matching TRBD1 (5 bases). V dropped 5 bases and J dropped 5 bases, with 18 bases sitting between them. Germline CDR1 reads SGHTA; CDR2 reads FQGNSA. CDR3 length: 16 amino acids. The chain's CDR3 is CASSLRQLGRTGELFF. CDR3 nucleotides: TGTGCCAGCAGCCTCCGACAGTTAGGAAGGACCGGGGAGCTGTTTTTT.

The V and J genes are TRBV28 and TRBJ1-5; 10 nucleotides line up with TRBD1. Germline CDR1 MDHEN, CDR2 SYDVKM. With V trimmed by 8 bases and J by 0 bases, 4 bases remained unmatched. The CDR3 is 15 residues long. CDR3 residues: CASRTGGYSNQPQHF. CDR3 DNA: TGTGCCAGCCGGACAGGGGGTTATAGCAATCAGCCCCAGCATTTT.

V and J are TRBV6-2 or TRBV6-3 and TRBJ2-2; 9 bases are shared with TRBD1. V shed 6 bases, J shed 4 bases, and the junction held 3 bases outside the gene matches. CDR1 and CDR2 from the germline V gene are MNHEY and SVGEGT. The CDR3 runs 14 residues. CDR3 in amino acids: CASRQGASTGELFF. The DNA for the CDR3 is TGTGCCAGCAGACAGGGGGCCAGCACCGGGGAGCTGTTTTTT.

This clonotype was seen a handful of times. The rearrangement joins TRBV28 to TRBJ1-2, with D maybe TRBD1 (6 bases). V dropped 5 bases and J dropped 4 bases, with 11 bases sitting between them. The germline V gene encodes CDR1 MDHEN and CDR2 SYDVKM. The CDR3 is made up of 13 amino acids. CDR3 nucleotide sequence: TGTGCCAGCAGTCCCACAGGGTTCTATGGCTACACCTTC. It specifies CASSPTGFYGYTF.

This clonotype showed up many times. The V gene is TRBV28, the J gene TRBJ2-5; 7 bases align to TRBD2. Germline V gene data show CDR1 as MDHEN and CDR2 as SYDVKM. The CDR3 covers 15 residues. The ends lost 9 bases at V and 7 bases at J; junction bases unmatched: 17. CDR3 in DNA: TGTGCCAGTCGAAAGGACTCTTTCCGCGGGGGGACCCAGTACTTC. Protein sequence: CASRKDSFRGGTQYF.

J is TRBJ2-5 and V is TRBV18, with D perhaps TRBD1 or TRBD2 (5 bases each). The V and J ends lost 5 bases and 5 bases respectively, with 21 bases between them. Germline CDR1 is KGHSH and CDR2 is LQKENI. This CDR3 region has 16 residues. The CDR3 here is CASSIPGPGLGETQYF. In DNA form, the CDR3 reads TGTGCCAGCTCAATACCGGGGCCGGGGCTGGGTGAGACCCAGTACTTC.

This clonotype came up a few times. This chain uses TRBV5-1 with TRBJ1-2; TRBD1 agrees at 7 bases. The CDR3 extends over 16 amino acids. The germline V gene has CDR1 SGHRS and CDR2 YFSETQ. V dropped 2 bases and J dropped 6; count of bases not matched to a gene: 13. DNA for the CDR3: TGCGCCAGCAGCTTACCGAGCACAGGGGCCGGAAATGGCTACACCTTC. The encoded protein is CASSLPSTGAGNGYTF.

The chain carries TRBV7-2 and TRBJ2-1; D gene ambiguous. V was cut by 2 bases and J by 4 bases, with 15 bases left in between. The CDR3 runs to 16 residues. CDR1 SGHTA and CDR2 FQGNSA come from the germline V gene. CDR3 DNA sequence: TGTGCCAGCAGCTTAAATCGGGTTTTGGTGTACAATGAGCAGTTCTTC. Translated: CASSLNRVLVYNEQFF.

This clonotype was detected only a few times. As DNA, the CDR3 is TGCGCCAGCAGCTTGGCCAGGGGTGGCTCTGGGGCCAACGTCCTGACTTTC. This translates into CASSLARGGSGANVLTF. The rearrangement links TRBV5-1 to TRBJ2-6, with a tentative D call TRBD1 (6 bases). Germline V gene data show CDR1 as SGHRS and CDR2 as YFSETQ. Trimming removed 0 bases at V and 0 bases at J, with 10 bases between. The CDR3 sequence is 17 residues long.

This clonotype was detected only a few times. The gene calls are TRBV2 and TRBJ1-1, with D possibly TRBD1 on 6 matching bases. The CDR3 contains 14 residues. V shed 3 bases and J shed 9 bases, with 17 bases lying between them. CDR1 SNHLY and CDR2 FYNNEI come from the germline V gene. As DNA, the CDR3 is TGTGCCAGCAGTGACCCCGGGACACAGAATAAAGCTTTCTTT. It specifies CASSDPGTQNKAFF. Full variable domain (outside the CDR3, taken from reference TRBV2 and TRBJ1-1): EPEVTQTPSHQVTQMGQEVILRCVPISNHLYFYWYRQILGQKVEFLVSFYNNEISEKSEIFDDQFSVERPDGSNFTLKIRSTKLEDSAMYFCASSDPGTQNKAFFGQGTRLTVV.

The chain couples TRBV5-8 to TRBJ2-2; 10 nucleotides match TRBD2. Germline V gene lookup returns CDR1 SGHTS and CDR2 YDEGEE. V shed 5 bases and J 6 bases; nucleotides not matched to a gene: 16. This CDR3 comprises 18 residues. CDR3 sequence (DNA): TGTGCCAGCAGTTCCTTCCCGCTAGCGGGAGACGAGCCCGGGGAGCTGTTTTTT. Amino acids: CASSSFPLAGDEPGELFF.

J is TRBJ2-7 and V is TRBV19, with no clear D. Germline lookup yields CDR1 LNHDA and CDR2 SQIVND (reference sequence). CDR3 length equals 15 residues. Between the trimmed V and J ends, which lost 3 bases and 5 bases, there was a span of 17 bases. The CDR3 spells CASSMDQGRVNEQYF. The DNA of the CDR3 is TGTGCCAGTAGTATGGACCAAGGGCGCGTCAACGAGCAGTACTTC.

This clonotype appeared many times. CDR3 DNA: TGTGCCAGCAGTTTATGGACTAGCGGGAGCCCCTACAATGAGCAGTTCTTC. Protein sequence: CASSLWTSGSPYNEQFF. The V call is TRBV28, the J call TRBJ2-1, with TRBD2 matching over 12 bases. Trimming cost V 0 bases and J 2 bases; bases outside gene matches: 2. This CDR3 has 17 amino acids. Germline lookup yields CDR1 MDHEN and CDR2 SYDVKM. Combining the CDR3 with reference TRBV28 and TRBJ2-1 gives the whole variable domain DVKVTQSSRYLVKRTGEKVFLECVQDMDHENMFWYRQDPGLGLRLIYFSYDVKMKEKGDIPEGYSVSREKKERFSLILESASTNQTSMYLCASSLWTSGSPYNEQFFGPGTRLTVL.

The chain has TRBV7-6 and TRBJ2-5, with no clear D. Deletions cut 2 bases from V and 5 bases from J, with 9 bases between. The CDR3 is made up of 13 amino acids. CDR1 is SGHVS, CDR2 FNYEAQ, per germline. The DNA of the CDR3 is TGTGCCAGCAGCTTATTAGACTGGGAGACCCAGTACTTC. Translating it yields CASSLLDWETQYF.

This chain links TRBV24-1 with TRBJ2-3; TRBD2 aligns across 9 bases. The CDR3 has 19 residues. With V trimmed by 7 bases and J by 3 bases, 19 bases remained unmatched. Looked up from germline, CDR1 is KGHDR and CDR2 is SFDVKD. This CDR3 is CATSFPGLASPHTTDTQYF. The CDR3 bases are TGTGCCACCAGCTTCCCGGGACTAGCTTCTCCACACACGACAGATACGCAGTATTTT.

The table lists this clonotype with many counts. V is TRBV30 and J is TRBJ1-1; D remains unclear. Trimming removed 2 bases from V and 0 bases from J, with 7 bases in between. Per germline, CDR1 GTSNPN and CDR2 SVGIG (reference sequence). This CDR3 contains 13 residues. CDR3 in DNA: TGTGCCTGGAGTTCACCCTTGAACACTGAAGCTTTCTTT. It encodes CAWSSPLNTEAFF.

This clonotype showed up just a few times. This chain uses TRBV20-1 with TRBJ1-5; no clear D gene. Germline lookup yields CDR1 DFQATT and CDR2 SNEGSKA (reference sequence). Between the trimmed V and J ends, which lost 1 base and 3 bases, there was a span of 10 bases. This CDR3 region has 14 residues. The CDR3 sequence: CSARGMAINQPQHF. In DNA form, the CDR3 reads TGCAGTGCTAGAGGCATGGCCATCAATCAGCCCCAGCATTTT.

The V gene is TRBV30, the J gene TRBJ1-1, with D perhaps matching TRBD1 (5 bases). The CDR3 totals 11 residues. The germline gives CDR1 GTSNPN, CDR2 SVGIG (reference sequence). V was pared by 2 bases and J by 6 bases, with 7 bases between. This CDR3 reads CAWSPQAEAFF. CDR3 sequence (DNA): TGTGCCTGGAGTCCACAGGCTGAAGCTTTCTTT.

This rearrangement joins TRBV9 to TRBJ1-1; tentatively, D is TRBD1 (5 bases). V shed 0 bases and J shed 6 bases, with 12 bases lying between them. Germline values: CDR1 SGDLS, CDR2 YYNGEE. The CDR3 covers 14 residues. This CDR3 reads CASSVGWGEAEAFF. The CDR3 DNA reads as TGTGCCAGCAGCGTAGGTTGGGGGGAAGCTGAAGCTTTCTTT. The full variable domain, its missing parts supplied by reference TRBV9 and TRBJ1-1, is DSGVTQTPKHLITATGQRVTLRCSPRSGDLSVYWYQQSLDQGLQFLIQYYNGEERAKGNILERFSAQQFPDLHSELNLSSLELGDSALYFCASSVGWGEAEAFFGQGTRLTVV.

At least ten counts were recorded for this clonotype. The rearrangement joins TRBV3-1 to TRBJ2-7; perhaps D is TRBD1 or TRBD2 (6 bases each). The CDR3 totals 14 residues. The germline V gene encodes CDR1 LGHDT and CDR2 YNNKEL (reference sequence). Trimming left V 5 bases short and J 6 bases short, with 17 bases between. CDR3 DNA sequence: TGTGCCAGCAGCTCGATGCTGGGGGGCGGCGAGCAGTACTTC. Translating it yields CASSSMLGGGEQYF.